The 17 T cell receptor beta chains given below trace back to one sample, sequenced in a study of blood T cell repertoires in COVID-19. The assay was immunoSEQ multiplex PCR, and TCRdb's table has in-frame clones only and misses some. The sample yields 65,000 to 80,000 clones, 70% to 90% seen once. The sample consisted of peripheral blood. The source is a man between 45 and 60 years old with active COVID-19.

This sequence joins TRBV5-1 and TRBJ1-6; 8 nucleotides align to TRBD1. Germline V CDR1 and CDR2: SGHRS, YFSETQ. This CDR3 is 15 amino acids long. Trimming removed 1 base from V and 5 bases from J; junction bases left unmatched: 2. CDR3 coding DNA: TGCGCCAGCAGCTTGTGGACAGGGAATAATTCACCCCTCCACTTT. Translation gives CASSLWTGNNSPLHF.

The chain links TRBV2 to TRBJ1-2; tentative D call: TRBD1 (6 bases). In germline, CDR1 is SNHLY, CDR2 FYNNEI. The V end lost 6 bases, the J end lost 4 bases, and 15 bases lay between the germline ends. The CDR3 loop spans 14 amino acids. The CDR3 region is CASSPQGQGYGYTF. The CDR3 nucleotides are TGTGCCAGCAGCCCCCAGGGGCAGGGCTATGGCTACACCTTC.

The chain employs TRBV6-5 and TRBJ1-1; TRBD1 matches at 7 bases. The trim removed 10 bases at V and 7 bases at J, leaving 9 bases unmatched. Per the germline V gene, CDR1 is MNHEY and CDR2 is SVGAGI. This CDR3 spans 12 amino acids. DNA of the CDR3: TGTGCCACCCTCCGGGACAGTTTTGAAGCTTTCTTT. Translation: CATLRDSFEAFF.

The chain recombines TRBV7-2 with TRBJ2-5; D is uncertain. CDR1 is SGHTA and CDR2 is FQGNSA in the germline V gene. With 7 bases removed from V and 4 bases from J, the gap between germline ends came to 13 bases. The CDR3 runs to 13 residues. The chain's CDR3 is CASTDTPGETQYF. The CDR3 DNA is TGTGCCAGCACTGACACACCCGGAGAGACCCAGTACTTC.

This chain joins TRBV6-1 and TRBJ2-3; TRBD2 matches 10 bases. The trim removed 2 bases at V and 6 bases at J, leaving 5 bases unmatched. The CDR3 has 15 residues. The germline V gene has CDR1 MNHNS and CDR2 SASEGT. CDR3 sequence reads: CASSELDSGRDTQYF. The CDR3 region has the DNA TGTGCCAGCAGTGAATTGGATAGCGGGAGGGATACGCAGTATTTT.

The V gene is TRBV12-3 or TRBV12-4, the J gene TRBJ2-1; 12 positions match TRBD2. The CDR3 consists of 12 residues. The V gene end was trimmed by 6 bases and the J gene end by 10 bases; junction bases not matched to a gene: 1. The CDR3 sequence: CASSLAGGEQFF. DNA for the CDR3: TGTGCCAGCAGCCTAGCGGGAGGGGAGCAGTTCTTC.

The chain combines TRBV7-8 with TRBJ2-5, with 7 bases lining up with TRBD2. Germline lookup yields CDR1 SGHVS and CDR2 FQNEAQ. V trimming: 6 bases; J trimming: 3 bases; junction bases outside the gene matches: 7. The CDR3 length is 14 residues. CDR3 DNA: TGTGCCAGCAGGCGCCGTCGGGGGGAAGAGACCCAGTACTTC. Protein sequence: CASRRRRGEETQYF.

In DNA form, the CDR3 reads TGCCCCGGGGGTTCCAGCGGGAACACCGGGGAGCTGTTTTTT. Encoded protein: CPGGSSGNTGELFF. The rearrangement joins TRBV21-1 to TRBJ2-2; no check of the table's D call, TRBD2, against the DNA was made. TRBV21-1 is a recognized pseudogene. The CDR3 length is 14 residues.

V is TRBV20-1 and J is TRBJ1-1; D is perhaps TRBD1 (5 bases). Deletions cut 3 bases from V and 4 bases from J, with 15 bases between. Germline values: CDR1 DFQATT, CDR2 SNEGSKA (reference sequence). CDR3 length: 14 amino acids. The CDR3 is CSASGGGATTEAFF. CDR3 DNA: TGCAGTGCTAGTGGTGGAGGGGCGACCACTGAAGCTTTCTTT.

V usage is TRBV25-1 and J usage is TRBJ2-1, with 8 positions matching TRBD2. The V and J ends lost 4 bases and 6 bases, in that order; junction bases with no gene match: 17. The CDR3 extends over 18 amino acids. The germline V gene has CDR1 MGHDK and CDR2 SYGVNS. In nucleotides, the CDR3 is TGTGCCAGCAGTGTTGTTATCGGGGGGGACCAGCGGGCCAATGAGCAGTTCTTC. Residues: CASSVVIGGDQRANEQFF.

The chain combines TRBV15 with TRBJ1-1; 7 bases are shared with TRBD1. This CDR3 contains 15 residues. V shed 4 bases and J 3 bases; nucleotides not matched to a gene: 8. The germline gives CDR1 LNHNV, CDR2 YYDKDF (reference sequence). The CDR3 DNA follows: TGTGCCACCAGCACAGGCAGGGGGAGTGACACTGAAGCTTTCTTT. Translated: CATSTGRGSDTEAFF.

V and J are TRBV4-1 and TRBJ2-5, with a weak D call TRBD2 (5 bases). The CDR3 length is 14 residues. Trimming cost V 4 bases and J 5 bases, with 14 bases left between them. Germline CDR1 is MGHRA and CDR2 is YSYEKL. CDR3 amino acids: CASSPGLSRETQYF. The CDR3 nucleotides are TGCGCCAGCAGCCCTGGACTTTCCAGGGAGACCCAGTACTTC.

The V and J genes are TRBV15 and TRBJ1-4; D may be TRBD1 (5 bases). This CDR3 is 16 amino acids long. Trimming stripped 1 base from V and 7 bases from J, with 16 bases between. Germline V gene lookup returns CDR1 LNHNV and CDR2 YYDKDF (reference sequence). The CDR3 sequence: CATSRGLGQGSEKLFF. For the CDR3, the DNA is TGTGCCACCAGCAGAGGGTTGGGGCAGGGAAGTGAAAAACTGTTTTTT.

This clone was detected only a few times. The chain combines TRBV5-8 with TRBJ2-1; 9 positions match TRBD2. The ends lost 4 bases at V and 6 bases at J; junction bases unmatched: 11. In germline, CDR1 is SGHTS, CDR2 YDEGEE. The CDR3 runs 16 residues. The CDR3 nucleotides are TGTGCCAGCAGCCTGGGCCTAGCGGGGTGGGGCAATGAGCAGTTCTTC. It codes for CASSLGLAGWGNEQFF. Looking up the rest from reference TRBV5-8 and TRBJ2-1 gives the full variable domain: EAGVTQSPTHLIKTRGQQATLRCSPISGHTSVYWYQQALGLGLQFLLWYDEGEERNRGNFPPRFSGRQFPNYSSELNVNALELEDSALYLCASSLGLAGWGNEQFFGPGTRLTVL.

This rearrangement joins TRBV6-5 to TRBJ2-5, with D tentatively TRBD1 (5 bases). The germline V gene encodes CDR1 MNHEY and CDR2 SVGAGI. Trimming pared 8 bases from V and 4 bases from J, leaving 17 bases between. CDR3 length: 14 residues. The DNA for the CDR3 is TGTGCCAGCGAGACAGCACGCTTTTCAGAGACCCAGTACTTC. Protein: CASETARFSETQYF.

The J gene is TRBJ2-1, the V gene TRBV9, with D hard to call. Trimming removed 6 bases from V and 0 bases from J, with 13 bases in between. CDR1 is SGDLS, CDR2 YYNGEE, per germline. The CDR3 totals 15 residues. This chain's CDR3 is CASTLDGYSYNEQFF. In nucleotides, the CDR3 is TGTGCCAGCACCTTAGACGGGTACTCCTACAATGAGCAGTTCTTC.

The CDR3 loop reads CASSALLTELNSPLHF. The CDR3 DNA follows: TGTGCCAGCAGCGCTCTATTGACAGAGCTCAATTCACCCCTCCACTTT. The J gene is TRBJ1-6, the V gene TRBV9; tentatively, D is TRBD1 (5 bases). The V end lost 3 bases, the J end lost 7 bases, and 17 bases lay between the germline ends. The CDR3 is made up of 16 amino acids. Germline CDR1 is SGDLS and CDR2 is YYNGEE.